Presented here are 30 T cell receptor beta chains from one specimen sequenced in a study of untreated major depressive disorder. The data were produced by immunoSEQ multiplex PCR, yet TCRdb's version contains in-frame clones alone and is incomplete. The sample shows 20,000 to 25,000 clones, approximately 87% of them seen only once. The sample comprised CD4+ T cells from PBMCs. The receptor source for this set is a woman in her thirties in good health.

V is TRBV29-1 and J is TRBJ2-3; D gene uncertain. The CDR3 is 14 amino acids. Trimming cost V 3 bases and J 0 bases, with 10 bases left between them. The V gene's germline CDR1 is SQVTM and CDR2 ANQGSEA. The CDR3 nucleotides read TGCAGCGTTGAGGTGTCTCCAAGCACAGATACGCAGTATTTT. This gives the protein CSVEVSPSTDTQYF.

This clone was seen a single time. V and J are TRBV6-6 and TRBJ1-2, with unresolved D. Germline assignment: CDR1 MNHNY and CDR2 SVGAGI (reference sequence). The CDR3 runs to 14 residues. V was shortened by 2 bases and J by 4 bases, with 11 bases between the two germline ends. The CDR3 protein is CASSYEHSLYGYTF. The CDR3 region has the DNA TGTGCCAGCAGTTACGAGCATTCCCTCTATGGCTACACCTTC.

The V gene is TRBV6-5, the J gene TRBJ2-3, with D possibly being TRBD2 (6 bases). The CDR3 loop spans 15 amino acids. Germline lookup yields CDR1 MNHEY and CDR2 SVGAGI. Trimming left V 0 bases short and J 2 bases short, with 9 bases between. As DNA, the CDR3 is TGTGCCAGCAGTTACTCGGGGGGTAACACAGATACGCAGTATTTT. It is translated as CASSYSGGNTDTQYF.

This rearrangement joins TRBV5-1 to TRBJ2-7; D is possibly TRBD1 (6 bases). This CDR3 is 12 amino acids long. The V end was cut by 4 bases, the J end by 5 bases, with 10 bases between. Per germline, CDR1 SGHRS and CDR2 YFSETQ. For the CDR3, the DNA is TGCGCCAGCAGCAGGACAGTCCACGAGCAGTACTTC. Residues: CASSRTVHEQYF.

The rearrangement links TRBV28 to TRBJ2-7; D perhaps matches TRBD1 (6 bases). The germline CDR1 and CDR2 sequences are MDHEN and SYDVKM. There are 14 residues in the CDR3. Trimming took off 4 bases at V and 1 base at J, with 11 bases between the two ends. The CDR3 loop reads CASSSLGQSYEQYF. DNA of the CDR3: TGTGCCAGCAGTTCACTCGGACAGTCCTACGAGCAGTACTTC.

J is TRBJ2-1 and V is TRBV6-6; 7 positions agree with TRBD1. Germline lookup yields CDR1 MNHNY and CDR2 SVGAGI (reference sequence). CDR3 size: 11 residues. V trimming: 7 bases; J trimming: 8 bases; junction bases outside the gene matches: 2. CDR3 amino acids: CASTDRDEQFF. The CDR3 bases are TGTGCCAGCACCGACAGGGATGAGCAGTTCTTC.

The rearrangement uses TRBV7-8 and TRBJ1-2, with D possibly being TRBD1 (6 bases). Trimming cost V 0 bases and J 6 bases, with 11 bases left between them. This CDR3 region has 14 residues. Germline CDR1 reads SGHVS; CDR2 reads FQNEAQ. The CDR3 reads CASSLAGDMHGYTF. CDR3 DNA: TGTGCCAGCAGCTTAGCTGGGGACATGCATGGCTACACCTTC.

The V gene is TRBV18, the J gene TRBJ1-2; D remains unclear. The length of the CDR3 is 16 residues. Trimming pared 1 base from V and 5 bases from J, leaving 17 bases between. CDR1 and CDR2 (germline): KGHSH, LQKENI. CDR3 sequence reads: CASSPQDPAGLYGYTF. CDR3 in DNA: TGTGCCAGCTCACCACAGGACCCCGCGGGTCTTTATGGCTACACCTTC.

The chain uses TRBV6-1 and TRBJ1-1; unclear D gene. CDR3 size: 19 residues. CDR1 and CDR2 from the germline V gene are MNHNS and SASEGT. V lost 0 bases to trimming and J lost 0 bases, with 20 bases between them. CDR3 DNA: TGTGCCAGCAGTGAAGCGCTAAGGTGGGCCATACCCATGAACACTGAAGCTTTCTTT. Translating it yields CASSEALRWAIPMNTEAFF.

V usage is TRBV2 and J usage is TRBJ1-2; 10 positions agree with TRBD1. Looked up from germline, CDR1 is SNHLY and CDR2 is FYNNEI. The ends lost 7 bases at V and 4 bases at J; junction bases unmatched: 3. This CDR3 contains 13 residues. The CDR3: CASMWDRGYGYTF. CDR3 coding DNA: TGTGCCAGCATGTGGGACAGGGGCTATGGCTACACCTTC.

The chain links TRBV5-6 to TRBJ1-5; possibly TRBD1 for D (5 bases). CDR1 SGHDT and CDR2 YYEEEE come from the germline V gene. CDR3 size: 15 residues. Trimming shortened V by 0 bases and J by 3 bases, and 10 bases separated the two germline ends. In DNA form, the CDR3 reads TGTGCCAGCAGCTTGGGGCAGGGAATCAATCAGCCCCAGCATTTT. Translated, it gives CASSLGQGINQPQHF.

The CDR3 is CATSRDPSGVQFF. As DNA, the CDR3 is TGTGCCACCAGCAGAGATCCGAGCGGGGTCCAGTTCTTC. This chain connects TRBV15 to TRBJ2-1; 7 nucleotides align to TRBD2. Germline CDR1 and CDR2: LNHNV and YYDKDF (reference sequence). Trimming removed 0 bases from V and 13 bases from J; junction bases left unmatched: 6. The CDR3 contains 13 residues. The variable domain in full, completed from reference TRBV15 and TRBJ2-1, reads DAMVIQNPRYQVTQFGKPVTLSCSQTLNHNVMYWYQQKSSQAPKLLFHYYDKDFNNEADTPDNFQSRRPNTSFCFLDIRSPGLGDTAMYLCATSRDPSGVQFFGPGTRLTVL.

V and J are TRBV20-1 and TRBJ2-5, with D hard to call. Trimming removed 5 bases from V and 10 bases from J, with 11 bases in between. The CDR3 sequence is 10 residues long. Germline V gives CDR1 DFQATT, CDR2 SNEGSKA (reference sequence). The CDR3 loop reads CSAFRAHQYF. DNA for the CDR3: TGCAGTGCTTTTAGGGCCCACCAGTACTTC.

The rearrangement joins TRBV4-2 to TRBJ1-1; a possible D gene is TRBD1 (6 bases). The V and J ends lost 3 bases and 4 bases respectively, with 18 bases between them. This CDR3 is 16 amino acids long. CDR1 and CDR2 (germline): LGHNA, YNFKEQ. Here the CDR3 reads CASSQEGGRGGTEAFF. The CDR3 nucleotides read TGTGCCAGCAGCCAGGAGGGGGGGCGGGGCGGCACTGAAGCTTTCTTT.

The chain carries TRBV30 and TRBJ1-1, with D unresolved. This CDR3 is built from 14 residues. V lost 2 bases and J lost 5, with 15 bases in between. Germline V gene sequence: CDR1 GTSNPN, CDR2 SVGIG (reference sequence). Written as DNA, the CDR3 is TGTGCCTGGAGTCCGATCAGAGGTTTGACTGAAGCTTTCTTT. Translation: CAWSPIRGLTEAFF.

This chain links TRBV28 with TRBJ1-4, with 8 bases lining up with TRBD1. The germline CDR1 and CDR2 sequences are MDHEN and SYDVKM. The CDR3 is made up of 13 amino acids. J was trimmed by 14 bases and V by 4 bases; bases with no gene match: 9. Written as DNA, the CDR3 is TGTGCCAGCAGTTCCGGACAGGGTGTAGGTCTGTTTTTT. Protein product: CASSSGQGVGLFF.

The rearrangement uses TRBV29-1 and TRBJ2-1; D unresolved. The CDR3 is 11 residues long. CDR1 is SQVTM, CDR2 ANQGSEA, per germline. The germline V and J ends were trimmed by 4 bases and 14 bases, with 15 bases remaining between them. Here the CDR3 DNA reads TGCAGCGTTGTGGGCCCCGGTCTGGAGTTCTTC. Translated: CSVVGPGLEFF.

The J gene is TRBJ2-4, the V gene TRBV4-1; the match to TRBD1 covers 8 bases. Trimming at V came to 4 bases and at J to 0 bases, leaving 5 bases not matched to a gene. The CDR3 is 16 residues long. Germline V gives CDR1 MGHRA, CDR2 YSYEKL. The CDR3 DNA is TGCGCCAGCAGCCCCGGACAGGGACTAGCCAAAAACATTCAGTACTTC. This codes for CASSPGQGLAKNIQYF.

This sequence joins TRBV5-6 and TRBJ1-2, with D tentatively TRBD1 (6 bases). Germline V CDR1 and CDR2: SGHDT, YYEEEE. This CDR3 region has 15 residues. V was clipped by 1 base and J by 8 bases, with 18 bases between them. This chain's CDR3 is CASSLPDSGTRGYTF. For the CDR3, the DNA is TGTGCCAGCAGCTTGCCGGACAGCGGCACTCGGGGCTACACCTTC.

The sample holds one count of this clone. V gene TRBV11-1 combines with J gene TRBJ1-6, with 10 positions matching TRBD1. This CDR3 comprises 16 residues. V shed 5 bases, J shed 10 bases, and the junction held 11 bases outside the gene matches. Germline V gives CDR1 SGHAT, CDR2 FQDESV (reference sequence). CDR3 bases: TGTGCCAGCAGCACCTATGACAGGGGGCCGGGGTCACCCCTCCACTTT. Its translation is CASSTYDRGPGSPLHF.

This sequence joins TRBV2 and TRBJ1-1; no clear D gene. This CDR3 is 13 amino acids long. Trimming removed 4 bases at V and 0 bases at J, with 6 bases between. Per germline, CDR1 SNHLY and CDR2 FYNNEI. CDR3 amino acids: CASSAEVNTEAFF. The CDR3 coding sequence is TGTGCCAGCAGTGCGGAGGTGAACACTGAAGCTTTCTTT.

Only a few counts were recorded for this clone. V and J are TRBV19 and TRBJ2-2, with unresolved D. Germline lookup yields CDR1 LNHDA and CDR2 SQIVND (reference sequence). V lost 3 bases to trimming and J lost 1 base, with 6 bases between them. CDR3 length: 14 amino acids. Here the CDR3 reads CASSISRNTGELFF. The CDR3 bases are TGTGCCAGTAGTATTAGCAGGAACACCGGGGAGCTGTTTTTT.

The chain employs TRBV7-2 and TRBJ1-1, with TRBD1 identical over 8 bases. Per germline, CDR1 SGHTA and CDR2 FQGNSA. Trimming at V came to 7 bases and at J to 7 bases, leaving 14 bases not matched to a gene. The CDR3 consists of 15 residues. The chain's CDR3 is CASNSVSGQAFEAFF. Here the CDR3 DNA reads TGTGCCAGCAACAGCGTGTCGGGACAGGCCTTTGAAGCTTTCTTT.

The V gene is TRBV6-1, the J gene TRBJ2-5; D unresolved. The CDR3 sequence is 13 residues long. Germline V gene lookup returns CDR1 MNHNS and CDR2 SASEGT. Trimming took 6 bases from V and 5 from J, leaving 13 bases between them. The CDR3: CASSRLLGETQYF. CDR3 nucleotides: TGTGCCAGCAGCCGACTTTTGGGGGAGACCCAGTACTTC.

This chain connects TRBV9 to TRBJ1-1; D unclear. The CDR3 length is 14 residues. CDR1 is SGDLS, CDR2 YYNGEE, per germline. V was pared by 1 base and J by 4 bases, with 11 bases between. For the CDR3, the DNA is TGTGCCAGCAGCGTAATAGTAGGCAGCACTGAAGCTTTCTTT. Amino acids: CASSVIVGSTEAFF. Filled out from reference TRBV9 and TRBJ1-1, the complete variable domain reads DSGVTQTPKHLITATGQRVTLRCSPRSGDLSVYWYQQSLDQGLQFLIQYYNGEERAKGNILERFSAQQFPDLHSELNLSSLELGDSALYFCASSVIVGSTEAFFGQGTRLTVV.

The V gene is TRBV7-2, the J gene TRBJ2-1; possible D gene TRBD1, 5 bases. This CDR3 is 14 amino acids long. V was pared by 5 bases and J by 7 bases, with 15 bases between. Germline V gives CDR1 SGHTA, CDR2 FQGNSA. The CDR3 region is CASSIRQTRNEQFF. CDR3 DNA: TGTGCCAGCAGCATCAGACAGACGAGAAATGAGCAGTTCTTC. The variable domain in full, completed from reference TRBV7-2 and TRBJ2-1, reads GAGVSQSPSNKVTEKGKDVELRCDPISGHTALYWYRQSLGQGLEFLIYFQGNSAPDKSGLPSDRFSAERTGGSVSTLTIQRTQQEDSAVYLCASSIRQTRNEQFFGPGTRLTVL.

The genes are TRBV2 and TRBJ2-3; no reliable D call. Between the trimmed V and J ends, which lost 6 bases and 0 bases, there was a span of 7 bases. There are 13 residues in the CDR3. CDR1 SNHLY and CDR2 FYNNEI come from the germline V gene. CDR3: CASSLTSTDTQYF. DNA of the CDR3: TGTGCCAGCAGCTTAACAAGCACAGATACGCAGTATTTT.

The rearrangement joins TRBV6-6 to TRBJ2-2; D gene uncertain. Germline CDR1 and CDR2: MNHNY and SVGAGI (reference sequence). The CDR3 runs 16 residues. V was trimmed by 0 bases and J by 4 bases, leaving 12 bases between them. CDR3 in DNA: TGTGCCAGCAGTTACTCGTCAGCCTGGGGCACCGGGGAGCTGTTTTTT. This sequence encodes CASSYSSAWGTGELFF.

This rearrangement joins TRBV2 to TRBJ1-5, with 9 bases lining up with TRBD1. V was pared by 7 bases and J by 4 bases, with 8 bases of the junction left unmatched. Germline V lookup: CDR1 SNHLY, CDR2 FYNNEI. The CDR3 runs 15 residues. The CDR3 sequence: CASTWGGTGNQPQHF. For the CDR3, the DNA is TGTGCCAGCACCTGGGGGGGGACAGGGAATCAGCCCCAGCATTTT.

The V call is TRBV18, the J call TRBJ1-5, with TRBD1 matching over 9 bases. The CDR3 has 14 amino acids. From germline, CDR1 is KGHSH and CDR2 LQKENI. Losses at the gene ends were 6 bases for V and 5 bases for J; bases not matched to a gene: 5. This CDR3 reads CASSLQGADQPQHF. The CDR3 DNA reads as TGTGCCAGCTCTCTACAGGGGGCGGATCAGCCCCAGCATTTT. The full variable domain, with the rest looked up from reference TRBV18 and TRBJ1-5, is NAGVMQNPRHLVRRRGQEARLRCSPMKGHSHVYWYRQLPEEGLKFMVYLQKENIIDESGMPKERFSAEFPKEGPSILRIQQVVRGDSAAYFCASSLQGADQPQHFGDGTRLSIL.